These T cell receptor beta chains were read from a single sample in a study of blood T cell repertoires in COVID-19. Profiled with immunoSEQ multiplex PCR; TCRdb holds only in-frame clones, not every one. The sample comprises some 200,000 clones, about 80% of which are singletons, and about 2.4% rests with the top ten. Sequencing used peripheral blood. The receptors originated from a woman aged 55-69 years with acute or convalescent COVID-19. CDR3s include the opening cysteine and the closing phenylalanine or tryptophan. The D gene is left open where the match is weak. Where a row states a size, it is once, few, many or the class of an expanded clone; other rows omit it.

TRBJ2-7,-,TRBV19,TRBD1,TGTGCCAGTAGCTACGGGACAGGGGGCTACGAGCAGTACTTC,CASSYGTGGYEQYF
TRBJ1-2,-,TRBV5-4,TRBD1,TGTGCCAGCAGGAGAGGAGGGACAGGGAACTATGGCTACACCTTC,CASRRGGTGNYGYTF
TRBJ1-5,-,TRBV27,-,TGTGCCAGCAGTCAGAGACAGGACAATCAGCCCCAGCATTTT,CASSQRQDNQPQHF
TRBJ1-5,-,TRBV24-1,TRBD1,TGTGCCACCACGACTCCGGGACAGGGTCACAGCAATCAGCCCCAGCATTTT,CATTTPGQGHSNQPQHF
TRBJ1-1,-,TRBV9,TRBD1,TGTGCCAGCAGCCCCAACAGGGGGCAGGGCACTGAAGCTTTCTTT,CASSPNRGQGTEAFF
TRBJ1-2,few,TRBV7-2,TRBD1,TGTGCCAGCAGCTTAGGCAGGGGGGCTTATGGCTACACCTTC,CASSLGRGAYGYTF
TRBJ1-5,once,TRBV10-3,-,TGTGCCATCAGTGGAGGTCCTGATCGTAATCAGCCCCAGCATTTT,CAISGGPDRNQPQHF
TRBJ1-2,-,TRBV4-2,-,TGTGCCAGCAGCCAAGAGGGTAGCTTCTATGGCTACACCTTC,CASSQEGSFYGYTF
TRBJ1-1,many,TRBV7-9,TRBD1,TGTGCCAGCAGCTTTCCGACAGGGATTAAAACTGAAGCTTTCTTT,CASSFPTGIKTEAFF
TRBJ1-1,once,TRBV7-8,-,TGTGCCAGCGCCCAAAACAGGGAGGGCACTGAAGCTTTCTTT,CASAQNREGTEAFF
TRBJ1-1,-,TRBV14,-,TGTGCCAGCAGCCTTCGGGGAACAGAAGCTTTCTTT,CASSLRGTEAFF
TRBJ2-7,-,TRBV4-3,TRBD1,TGCGCCAGCAGCCAAGAAGGACAGGGGAGGGACGAGCAGTACTTC,CASSQEGQGRDEQYF
TRBJ2-7,few,TRBV7-9,TRBD1,TGTGCCAGCAGCTTAGGGGGACAGGGCTACGAGCAGTACTTC,CASSLGGQGYEQYF
TRBJ1-5,-,TRBV6-1,-,TGTGCCAGCAGTGATTCACAGGGTTCTACCCAAAATCAGCCCCAGCATTTT,CASSDSQGSTQNQPQHF
TRBJ1-2,-,TRBV21-1,-,TGTGCCAGCAGCTTAAGGGGCAGTGTCCTTGGCTACACCTTC,CASSLRGSVLGYTF
TRBJ1-5,-,TRBV7-6,TRBD1,TGTGCCAGCAGCCCCGGGACCCAGGGGGGTCAGCCCCAGCATTTT,CASSPGTQGGQPQHF
TRBJ1-3,-,TRBV30,TRBD1,TGTGCCTGGAGTGTAGGGACAGCGAGAAACACCATATATTTT,CAWSVGTARNTIYF
TRBJ2-7,-,TRBV2,TRBD1,TGTGCCAGCAGTGACATTCGGACAGGGGAACGGTACGAGCAGTACTTC,CASSDIRTGERYEQYF
TRBJ1-2,once,TRBV2,TRBD1,TGTGCCGGAACAGGGGGCTCTGGCTACACCTTC,CAGTGGSGYTF
TRBJ1-5,-,TRBV19,TRBD1,TGTGCCAGTAGTATTACAGGGGGCTCTCAGCCCCAGCATTTT,CASSITGGSQPQHF
TRBJ2-5,-,TRBV14,-,TGTGCCAGCAGCCGATTAGGGGGTACAGAGACCCAGTACTTC,CASSRLGGTETQYF
TRBJ2-7,-,TRBV2,-,TGTGCCAGCAGTGAAGGTCGTTACGAGCAGTACTTC,CASSEGRYEQYF
TRBJ1-2,-,TRBV24-1,-,TGTGCCACCCCTATTGGGAGGGGGGGCTATCGCTACACCTTC,CATPIGRGGYRYTF
TRBJ2-7,-,TRBV18,-,TGTGCCAGCTCATGGACAGAGCGCGAGCAGTACTTC,CASSWTEREQYF
TRBJ1-5,-,TRBV6-1,-,TGTGCCAGCAGTGAACTGGGGCATCAGCCCCAGCATTTT,CASSELGHQPQHF
TRBJ2-5,once,TRBV19,TRBD1,TGTGCCAGTAGAGGACAGGTTTGGGAGACCCAGTACTTC,CASRGQVWETQYF
TRBJ1-3,-,TRBV5-4,-,TGTGCCAGCAGCCTTGACGGAGCACCTGGAAACACCATATATTTT,CASSLDGAPGNTIYF
TRBJ1-1,few,TRBV4-3,TRBD1,TGCGCCAGCAGCCGGGACAGGTCTTCCAGGGCCCTCACTGAAGCTTTCTTT,CASSRDRSSRALTEAFF
TRBJ2-7,-,TRBV27,-,TGTGCCAGCAGTTCTAAGGGAGGCTACGAGCAGTACTTC,CASSSKGGYEQYF
TRBJ2-4,-,TRBV5-5,TRBD1,TGTGCCAGCAGCTCCGGGACAGGGGCGACCAAAAACATTCAGTACTTC,CASSSGTGATKNIQYF
TRBJ2-3,-,TRBV3-1/TRBV3-2,TRBD2,TGTGCCAGCAGCCAAGATCAACTAGCGGGGGGGTCGAGAGATACGCAGTATTTT,CASSQDQLAGGSRDTQYF
TRBJ1-1,-,TRBV29-1,-,TGCAGCGTTGAATCCCCAAGGGGCATGAACACTGAAGCTTTCTTT,CSVESPRGMNTEAFF
TRBJ1-1,-,TRBV6-6,-,TGTGCCAGCAGTTACTCCCCCCGGGATCGGAACACTGAAGCTTTCTTT,CASSYSPRDRNTEAFF
TRBJ1-3,-,TRBV7-2,-,TGTGCCAGCAGCAGGGGTGGAAACACCATATATTTT,CASSRGGNTIYF
TRBJ1-1,-,TRBV9,-,TGTGCCAGCAGCGTAGGGCCGAACACTGAAGCTTTCTTT,CASSVGPNTEAFF
TRBJ1-5,once,TRBV6-6,-,TGTGCCAGCATTGCCAGGGGCAATCAGCCCCAGCATTTT,CASIARGNQPQHF
TRBJ2-5,-,TRBV5-1,TRBD1,TGCGCCAGCAGCTACAACAGGGGCCAAGAGACCCAGTACTTC,CASSYNRGQETQYF
TRBJ2-5,-,TRBV9,-,TGTGCCAGCAGCGTAGCAGGGATAGGGGAGACCCAGTACTTC,CASSVAGIGETQYF
TRBJ1-1,-,TRBV9,-,TGTGCCAGCAGCGTAGTATCGGGGAACACTGAAGCTTTCTTT,CASSVVSGNTEAFF
TRBJ2-3,few,TRBV30,TRBD2,TGTGCCTGGAATCACGGGAGGGACGCAGATACGCAGTATTTT,CAWNHGRDADTQYF
TRBJ2-7,-,TRBV3-1/TRBV3-2,-,TGTGCCAGCAGCCAAGCGTTCCCAACAGGGACCCTCTCCTACGAGCAGTACTTC,CASSQAFPTGTLSYEQYF
TRBJ1-1,-,TRBV9,-,TGTGCCAGCAGCCCTGGGGGGGCTGGGGGGGCTTTCTTT,CASSPGGAGGAFF
TRBJ1-2,-,TRBV28,TRBD1,TGTGCCAGTACAGGGGTTTGGGGCTACACCTTC,CASTGVWGYTF
TRBJ2-1,-,TRBV11-3,TRBD2,TGTGCCAGCAGCTTAGCACTAGCGGGGTACAATGAGCAGTTCTTC,CASSLALAGYNEQFF